The 21 T cell receptor beta chains below were found in one sample sequenced in a study of vaccination and CD4 T cells after COVID-19. Treatment described: roughly 10-day PBMC culture with coronavirus spike peptide pools or control peptides (ViraFEST assay). What these receptors recognize is not known. The assay that was used to sequence DNA from cultured CD4+ T cells was the Oncomine TCR Beta short-read assay. One entry per CDR3 protein results from TCRdb running MiXCR on the PCR reads. The sample lists under 20,000 distinct CDR3 sequences, around 50% occurring once. Sample: CD4+ T cells from blood, cultured in vitro, taken before SARS-CoV-2 vaccination. Receptor source: a human donor who had recovered from COVID-19.

Only a few counts were recorded for this clonotype. J is TRBJ1-6 and V is TRBV7-2, with no clear D. The V gene lost 1 base and the J gene lost 12 bases, with 7 bases spanning the gap. The CDR3 consists of 12 residues. Per germline, CDR1 SGHTA and CDR2 FQGNSA. CDR3 loop: CASSLGRRPLHF. The CDR3 bases are TGTGCCAGCAGCTTAGGCCGTAGACCCCTCCACTTT.

The genes are TRBV28 and TRBJ1-1; D gene uncertain. CDR3 length equals 13 residues. CDR1 and CDR2 from the germline V gene are MDHEN and SYDVKM. Trimming stripped 6 bases from V and 8 bases from J, with 16 bases between. The CDR3 DNA reads as TGTGCCAGCAGCCGCCTAACACACGCCGAAGCTTTCTTT. It encodes CASSRLTHAEAFF. Filled out from reference TRBV28 and TRBJ1-1, the complete variable domain reads DVKVTQSSRYLVKRTGEKVFLECVQDMDHENMFWYRQDPGLGLRLIYFSYDVKMKEKGDIPEGYSVSREKKERFSLILESASTNQTSMYLCASSRLTHAEAFFGQGTRLTVV.

This rearrangement joins TRBV5-4 to TRBJ2-5; a weak D match, TRBD1 (5 bases). The CDR3 loop spans 14 amino acids. Per germline, CDR1 SGHNT and CDR2 YYREEE (reference sequence). Trimming left V 1 base short and J 2 bases short, with 9 bases between. In nucleotides, the CDR3 is TGTGCCAGCAGCTTGCGGTCAGGGCAAGAGACCCAGTACTTC. This encodes CASSLRSGQETQYF.

The chain recombines TRBV7-7 with TRBJ2-3; TRBD2 agrees at 14 bases. Germline lookup yields CDR1 SSHAT and CDR2 FNYEAQ (reference sequence). The CDR3 runs to 19 residues. J was trimmed by 6 bases and V by 2 bases; bases with no gene match: 13. This chain's CDR3 is CASSLKPPGTSGSRDTQYF. CDR3 DNA sequence: TGTGCCAGCAGCTTAAAGCCGCCGGGGACTAGCGGGAGTCGGGATACGCAGTATTTT.

The chain joins TRBV27 to TRBJ1-2; D is undetermined. CDR3 size: 17 residues. Germline V gene lookup returns CDR1 MNHEY and CDR2 SMNVEV (reference sequence). Trimming cost V 2 bases and J 0 bases, with 16 bases left between them. CDR3 sequence: CASSLTRWDGTNYGYTF. CDR3 DNA: TGTGCCAGCAGTTTAACCCGCTGGGATGGGACTAACTATGGCTACACCTTC.

This chain uses TRBV6-1 with TRBJ2-2; D is undetermined. This CDR3 is 13 amino acids long. Trimming shortened V by 8 bases and J by 0 bases, and 7 bases separated the two germline ends. Germline V CDR1 and CDR2: MNHNS, SASEGT. This chain's CDR3 is CASGAANTGELFF. The CDR3 region has the DNA TGTGCCAGCGGAGCTGCGAACACCGGGGAGCTGTTTTTT.

The rearrangement joins TRBV19 to TRBJ2-1, with D possibly matching TRBD1 (6 bases). V lost 4 bases, J lost 10 bases, and 23 bases lay in between. Germline lookup yields CDR1 LNHDA and CDR2 SQIVND (reference sequence). CDR3 length: 16 residues. CDR3 DNA sequence: TGTGCCAGTAGTAGCCCCCGGGACGGGTTTACAGGGGAGCAGTTCTTC. Its translation is CASSSPRDGFTGEQFF.

The V and J genes are TRBV4-2 and TRBJ1-1; TRBD1 might be the D (5 bases). The CDR3 is made up of 16 amino acids. The germline V gene has CDR1 LGHNA and CDR2 YNFKEQ. The germline V and J ends were trimmed by 8 bases and 7 bases, with 26 bases remaining between them. The chain's CDR3 is CASGRTEAGLEIEAFF. DNA of the CDR3: TGTGCCAGCGGTCGAACGGAGGCAGGGCTTGAGATTGAAGCTTTCTTT.

This clonotype is a singleton in its sample. The chain links TRBV20-1 to TRBJ2-2, with TRBD1 matching over 8 bases. V trimming: 5 bases; J trimming: 0 bases; junction bases outside the gene matches: 8. In germline, CDR1 is DFQATT, CDR2 SNEGSKA (reference sequence). The CDR3 has 16 amino acids. The CDR3: CSARPSDRANTGELFF. The CDR3 coding sequence is TGCAGTGCTCGCCCGTCGGACAGGGCGAACACCGGGGAGCTGTTTTTT.

This clonotype was recorded a few times. V is TRBV20-1 and J is TRBJ1-2; perhaps TRBD1 as D (6 bases). Trimming cost V 6 bases and J 4 bases, with 21 bases left between them. Germline CDR1 DFQATT, CDR2 SNEGSKA (reference sequence). The CDR3 runs to 15 residues. The chain's CDR3 is CSAAHPLGAGYGYTF. DNA for the CDR3: TGCAGTGCCGCTCACCCCTTGGGGGCCGGCTATGGCTACACCTTC.

CDR3 region: CSARPGSGEQYF. CDR3 sequence (DNA): TGCAGTGCTAGGCCCGGGTCGGGGGAGCAGTACTTC. J is TRBJ2-7 and V is TRBV20-1, with a weak D call TRBD2 (5 bases). Germline V gene sequence: CDR1 DFQATT, CDR2 SNEGSKA (reference sequence). The CDR3 is 12 amino acids. The V end was cut by 3 bases, the J end by 7 bases, with 13 bases between.

The genes are TRBV2 and TRBJ2-5, with 9 bases fitting TRBD1. The germline CDR1 and CDR2 sequences are SNHLY and FYNNEI. The CDR3 extends over 16 amino acids. With V trimmed by 6 bases and J by 5 bases, 13 bases remained unmatched. CDR3 nucleotides: TGTGCCAGCAGCGGTCCCGGGACAGGGAGTTACGAGACCCAGTACTTC. Residues: CASSGPGTGSYETQYF.

The chain carries TRBV24-1 and TRBJ2-4; 11 bases agree with TRBD1. With V trimmed by 5 bases and J by 7 bases, 6 bases remained unmatched. The CDR3 is 15 residues long. Germline V gene data show CDR1 as KGHDR and CDR2 as SFDVKD. This chain's CDR3 is CATSAAGTGGNIQYF. CDR3 bases: TGTGCCACCAGTGCCGCCGGGACAGGGGGGAACATTCAGTACTTC.

The CDR3 DNA is TGCGCCAGCAGCCAGGTCGTGGGCAGGGCTATGGTAGGCCATGCTGAAGCTTTCTTT. Protein product: CASSQVVGRAMVGHAEAFF. V is TRBV4-1 and J is TRBJ1-1; a possible D gene is TRBD1 (5 bases). Trimming pared 3 bases from V and 6 bases from J, leaving 29 bases between. Germline CDR1 is MGHRA and CDR2 is YSYEKL. This CDR3 is built from 19 residues.

J is TRBJ1-2 and V is TRBV19, with D perhaps TRBD1 (6 bases). CDR1 is LNHDA and CDR2 is SQIVND in the germline V gene (reference sequence). The CDR3 loop spans 16 amino acids. V shed 4 bases and J shed 7 bases, with 22 bases lying between them. The CDR3 region is CASSTDRRGSPPGYTF. The CDR3 nucleotides read TGTGCCAGTAGTACCGACAGGAGGGGCTCCCCTCCTGGCTACACCTTC.

This clonotype came up a few times. The chain joins TRBV20-1 to TRBJ2-7; D gene uncertain. V was shortened by 6 bases and J by 2 bases, with 11 bases between the two germline ends. Germline CDR1 DFQATT, CDR2 SNEGSKA (reference sequence). The CDR3 has 12 amino acids. CDR3 amino acids: CSAYIGAYEQYF. The CDR3 DNA reads as TGCAGTGCCTACATAGGAGCCTACGAGCAGTACTTC.

The chain uses TRBV7-3 and TRBJ2-1, with TRBD1 identical over 7 bases. Germline CDR1 SGHTA, CDR2 FQGTGA. The CDR3 has 16 amino acids. Germline trimming cut 3 bases from V and 5 bases from J; bases unmatched to any gene: 10. The CDR3 nucleotides are TGTGCCAGCAGCTTGTACGGGACAGCTGGGAACAATGAGCAGTTCTTC. It translates to CASSLYGTAGNNEQFF.

The chain has TRBV14 and TRBJ1-5; unclear D gene. Trimming took 1 base from V and 5 from J, leaving 6 bases between them. CDR3 length: 13 amino acids. CDR1 is SGHDN, CDR2 FVKESK, per germline. The CDR3 protein is CASSQGTHQPQHF. The CDR3 DNA is TGTGCCAGCAGCCAAGGAACACATCAGCCCCAGCATTTT. Full variable domain (remainder filled in from reference TRBV14 and TRBJ1-5): EAGVTQFPSHSVIEKGQTVTLRCDPISGHDNLYWYRRVMGKEIKFLLHFVKESKQDESGMPNNRFLAERTGGTYSTLKVQPAELEDSGVYFCASSQGTHQPQHFGDGTRLSIL.

The chain combines TRBV6-1 with TRBJ2-5; 10 nucleotides line up with TRBD2. Germline loops: CDR1 MNHNS, CDR2 SASEGT. V lost 3 bases and J lost 2; bases outside the gene matches: 3. The CDR3 is made up of 15 amino acids. The CDR3 DNA sequence: TGTGCCAGCAGTGATTTAGCGGGAGGACAAGAGACCCAGTACTTC. Its translation is CASSDLAGGQETQYF.

The chain couples TRBV20-1 to TRBJ2-3, with 7 bases fitting TRBD1. V shed 0 bases and J 2 bases; nucleotides not matched to a gene: 11. CDR3 length: 17 amino acids. Germline CDR1 and CDR2: DFQATT and SNEGSKA (reference sequence). CDR3 DNA sequence: TGCAGTGCTAGAGATTTGACAGGGTGGGGAAACACAGATACGCAGTATTTT. It translates to CSARDLTGWGNTDTQYF.

The J gene is TRBJ2-3, the V gene TRBV5-4, with 7 bases identical to TRBD2. The CDR3 covers 14 residues. V shed 2 bases and J 6 bases; nucleotides not matched to a gene: 6. Germline lookup yields CDR1 SGHNT and CDR2 YYREEE (reference sequence). Here the CDR3 reads CASSLNGRYDTQYF. The DNA of the CDR3 is TGTGCCAGCAGCTTAAACGGGAGGTATGATACGCAGTATTTT.